This T cell receptor beta chain is drawn from a study of T-cell reconstitution after alpha-beta-depleted transplantation in children. Overall study results and limits: Some patients showed high day-60 TCRbeta diversity, which derived from surviving recipient T cells and thymic progenitors. Alpha-beta T cells about two months after transplant reportedly derived from several hundred expanded graft clones. At one year after transplant, newly produced T cells mostly accounted for T-cell counts and diversity.

The germline V gene has CDR1 MDHEN and CDR2 SYDVKM. V was clipped by 8 bases and J by 6 bases, with 16 bases between them. This CDR3 is 14 amino acids long. This clonotype was recorded at least ten times. What it binds is unknown. Molecular barcoding with unique molecular identifiers was used for the TCRbeta library. TCRdb reprocessed the PCR reads with MiXCR, giving one entry per CDR3 protein. The table has a few hundred thousand distinct CDR3 sequences, about 7% seen once. The source was PBMCs, collected before TCRalphabeta/CD19-depleted stem cell transplant. The chain has TRBV28 and TRBJ2-2; the D call may be TRBD1 or TRBD2 (6 bases each). The TCR sequence derives from a boy aged 2 to 9 with acute lymphoblastic leukemia, due to receive a stem cell transplant. CDR3 in amino acids: CASGLGGLAGELFF. Written as DNA, the CDR3 is TGTGCCAGCGGTCTAGGGGGGTTGGCCGGGGAGCTGTTTTTT.